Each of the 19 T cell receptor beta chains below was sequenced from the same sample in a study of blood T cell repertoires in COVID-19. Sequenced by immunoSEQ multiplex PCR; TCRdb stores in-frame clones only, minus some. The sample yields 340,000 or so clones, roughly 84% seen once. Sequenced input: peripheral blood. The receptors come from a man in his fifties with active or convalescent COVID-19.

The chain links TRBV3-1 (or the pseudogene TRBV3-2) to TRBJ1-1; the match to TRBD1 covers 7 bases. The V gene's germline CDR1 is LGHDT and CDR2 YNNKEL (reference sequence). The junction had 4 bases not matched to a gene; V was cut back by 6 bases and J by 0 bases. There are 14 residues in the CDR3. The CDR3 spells CASRRGQVNTEAFF. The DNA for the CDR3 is TGTGCCAGCAGACGAGGACAGGTGAACACTGAAGCTTTCTTT.

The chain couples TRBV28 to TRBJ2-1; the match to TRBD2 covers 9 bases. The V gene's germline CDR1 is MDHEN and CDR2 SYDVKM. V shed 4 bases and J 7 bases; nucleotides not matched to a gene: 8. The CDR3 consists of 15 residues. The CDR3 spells CASSSASGNLNEQFF. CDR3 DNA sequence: TGTGCCAGCAGTTCCGCTAGCGGGAACTTGAATGAGCAGTTCTTC.

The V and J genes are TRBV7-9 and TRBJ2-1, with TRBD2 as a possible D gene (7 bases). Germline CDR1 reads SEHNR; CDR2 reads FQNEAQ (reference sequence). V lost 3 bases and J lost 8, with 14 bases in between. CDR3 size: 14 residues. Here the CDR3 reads CASSLGQGRDEQFF. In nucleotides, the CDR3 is TGTGCCAGCAGCTTGGGCCAGGGGAGGGATGAGCAGTTCTTC.

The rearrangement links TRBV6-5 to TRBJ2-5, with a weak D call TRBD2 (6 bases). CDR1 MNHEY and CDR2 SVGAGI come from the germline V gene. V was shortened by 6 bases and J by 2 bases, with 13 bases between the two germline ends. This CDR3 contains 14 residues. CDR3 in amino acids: CASSLGTLQETQYF. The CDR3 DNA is TGTGCCAGCAGCCTCGGGACTCTTCAAGAGACCCAGTACTTC.

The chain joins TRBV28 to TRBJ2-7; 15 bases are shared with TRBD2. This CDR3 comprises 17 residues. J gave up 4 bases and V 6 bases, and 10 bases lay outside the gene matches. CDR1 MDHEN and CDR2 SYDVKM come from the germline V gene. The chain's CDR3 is CASSPFPGLAGGYEQYF. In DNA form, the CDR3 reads TGTGCCAGCAGCCCATTCCCGGGACTAGCGGGAGGTTACGAGCAGTACTTC.

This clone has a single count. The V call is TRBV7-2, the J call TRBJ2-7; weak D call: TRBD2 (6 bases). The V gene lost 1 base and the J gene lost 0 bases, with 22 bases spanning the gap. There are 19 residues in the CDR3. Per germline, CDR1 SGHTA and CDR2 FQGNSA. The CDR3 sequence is CASSLGPSVHDPSSYEQYF. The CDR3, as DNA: TGTGCCAGCAGCTTAGGCCCTAGCGTACACGACCCCAGCTCCTACGAGCAGTACTTC.

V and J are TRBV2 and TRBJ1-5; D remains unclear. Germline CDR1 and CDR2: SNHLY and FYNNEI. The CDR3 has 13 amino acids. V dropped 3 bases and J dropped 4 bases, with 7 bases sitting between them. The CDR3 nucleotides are TGTGCCAGCAGTGACAGAATGAATCAGCCCCAGCATTTT. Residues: CASSDRMNQPQHF.

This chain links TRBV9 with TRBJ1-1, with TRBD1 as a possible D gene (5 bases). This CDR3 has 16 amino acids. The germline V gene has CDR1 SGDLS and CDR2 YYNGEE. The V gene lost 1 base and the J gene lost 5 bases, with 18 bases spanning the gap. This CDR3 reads CASSVSPNRRETEAFF. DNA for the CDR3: TGTGCCAGCAGCGTAAGTCCAAACAGGAGAGAGACTGAAGCTTTCTTT.

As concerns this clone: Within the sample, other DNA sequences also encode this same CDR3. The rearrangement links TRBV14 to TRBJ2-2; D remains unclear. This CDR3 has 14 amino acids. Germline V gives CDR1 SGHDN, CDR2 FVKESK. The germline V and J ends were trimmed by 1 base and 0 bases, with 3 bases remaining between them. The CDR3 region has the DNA TGTGCCAGCAGCCAAGTAGCGAACACCGGGGAGCTGTTTTTT. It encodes CASSQVANTGELFF.

CDR3 amino acids: CASSSGQAMNTEAFF. The DNA for the CDR3 is TGTGCCAGCAGCTCGGGACAGGCTATGAACACTGAAGCTTTCTTT. The genes are TRBV5-8 and TRBJ1-1; TRBD1 aligns across 8 bases. Germline trimming cut 3 bases from V and 0 bases from J; bases unmatched to any gene: 4. The germline V gene has CDR1 SGHTS and CDR2 YDEGEE. CDR3 length: 15 amino acids.

This CDR3 is CASSYGQGGGYGYTF. CDR3 DNA sequence: TGTGCCAGCAGTTACGGCCAGGGAGGCGGGTATGGCTACACCTTC. The V call is TRBV6-2 or TRBV6-3, the J call TRBJ1-2; weak D call: TRBD1 (5 bases). The germline CDR1 and CDR2 sequences are MNHEY and SVGEGT. The CDR3 sequence is 15 residues long. V shed 2 bases and J shed 5 bases, with 15 bases lying between them.

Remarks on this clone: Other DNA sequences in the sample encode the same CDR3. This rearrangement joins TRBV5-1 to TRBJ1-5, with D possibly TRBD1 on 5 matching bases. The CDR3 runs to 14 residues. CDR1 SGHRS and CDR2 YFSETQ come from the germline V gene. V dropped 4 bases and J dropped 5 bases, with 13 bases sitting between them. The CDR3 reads CASSPGTGDQPQHF. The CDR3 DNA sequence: TGCGCCAGCAGCCCCGGCACAGGAGATCAGCCCCAGCATTTT.

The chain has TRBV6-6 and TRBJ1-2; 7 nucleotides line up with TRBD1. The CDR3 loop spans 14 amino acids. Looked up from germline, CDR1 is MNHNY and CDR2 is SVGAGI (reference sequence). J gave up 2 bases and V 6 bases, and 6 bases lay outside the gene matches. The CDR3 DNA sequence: TGTGCCAGCAGCTTCCCCAGGGGGAACTATGGCTACACCTTC. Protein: CASSFPRGNYGYTF.

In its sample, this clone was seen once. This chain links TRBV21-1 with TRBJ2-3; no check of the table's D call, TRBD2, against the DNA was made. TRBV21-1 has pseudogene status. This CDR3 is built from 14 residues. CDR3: CASRVGGDTDTQYF. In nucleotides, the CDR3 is TGTGCCAGCAGAGTCGGGGGGGACACAGATACGCAGTATTTT.

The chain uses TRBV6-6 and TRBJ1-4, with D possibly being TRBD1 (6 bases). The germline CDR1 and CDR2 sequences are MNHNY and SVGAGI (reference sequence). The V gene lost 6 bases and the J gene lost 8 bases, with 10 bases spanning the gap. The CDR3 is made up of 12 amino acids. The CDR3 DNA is TGTGCCAGCAGGACCGGACAGGAAAAACTGTTTTTT. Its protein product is CASRTGQEKLFF.

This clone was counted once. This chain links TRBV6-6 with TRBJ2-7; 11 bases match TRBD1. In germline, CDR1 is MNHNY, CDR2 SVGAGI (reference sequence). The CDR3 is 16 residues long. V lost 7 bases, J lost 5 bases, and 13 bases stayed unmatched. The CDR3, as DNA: TGTGCCAGCACCGGGACAGGGGGTCCGGGTATCCACGAGCAGTACTTC. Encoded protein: CASTGTGGPGIHEQYF.

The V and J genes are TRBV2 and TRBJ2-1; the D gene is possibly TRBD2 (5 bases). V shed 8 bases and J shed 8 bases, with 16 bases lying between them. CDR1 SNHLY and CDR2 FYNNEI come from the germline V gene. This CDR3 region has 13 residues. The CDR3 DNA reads TGTGCCAGCGGGCGAACTAGTTACGATGAGCAGTTCTTC. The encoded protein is CASGRTSYDEQFF.

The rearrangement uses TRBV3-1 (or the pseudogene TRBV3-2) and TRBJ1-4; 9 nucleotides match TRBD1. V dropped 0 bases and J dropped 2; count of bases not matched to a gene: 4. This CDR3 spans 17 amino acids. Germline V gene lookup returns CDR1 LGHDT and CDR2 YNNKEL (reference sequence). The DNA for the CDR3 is TGTGCCAGCAGCCAAGATAGCACAGGGGGCACTAATGAAAAACTGTTTTTT. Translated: CASSQDSTGGTNEKLFF.

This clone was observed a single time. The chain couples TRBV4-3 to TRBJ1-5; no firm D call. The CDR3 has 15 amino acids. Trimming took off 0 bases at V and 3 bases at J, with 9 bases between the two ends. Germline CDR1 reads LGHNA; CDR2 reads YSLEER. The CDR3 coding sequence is TGCGCCAGCAGCCAAGAATCCGGGTACAATCAGCCCCAGCATTTT. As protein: CASSQESGYNQPQHF.